One and the same sample provided the 3 T cell receptor beta chains below, sequenced in a study of T cell responses to AZD1222 COVID-19 vaccine. Measured with immunoSEQ multiplex PCR; TCRdb has only the in-frame clones, and not every one. The table has 150,000 or so clones, roughly nine tenths seen once. The specimen was peripheral blood, collected on day 0 of AZD1222 vaccination. These receptors were obtained from an adult in good health.

This chain uses TRBV19 with TRBJ1-5, with D possibly being TRBD1 (5 bases). Germline V gene lookup returns CDR1 LNHDA and CDR2 SQIVND (reference sequence). The CDR3 sequence is 14 residues long. V was shortened by 6 bases and J by 0 bases, with 9 bases between the two germline ends. CDR3 protein: CASSPRDSNQPQHF. The CDR3 DNA reads as TGTGCCAGTAGCCCCAGGGATAGCAATCAGCCCCAGCATTTT.

The rearrangement uses TRBV19 and TRBJ1-6; a possible D gene is TRBD1 (5 bases). V was clipped by 6 bases and J by 4 bases, with 22 bases between them. Germline CDR1 and CDR2: LNHDA and SQIVND (reference sequence). The CDR3 contains 18 residues. CDR3 region: CASSRGRSGTFYNSPLHF. The CDR3 DNA follows: TGTGCCAGTAGCCGCGGGCGCTCCGGGACTTTTTATAATTCACCCCTCCACTTT.

The chain combines TRBV2 with TRBJ2-1; 9 bases map to TRBD1. V shed 8 bases, J shed 8 bases, and the junction held 7 bases outside the gene matches. The CDR3 is 13 residues long. CDR1 and CDR2 (germline): SNHLY, FYNNEI. In DNA, the CDR3 is TGTGCCAGCGCCGACAGGGGGAGGGATGAGCAGTTCTTC. This gives the protein CASADRGRDEQFF.